The 2 T cell receptor beta chains below all came from one sample that was sequenced in a study of a mutant IDH1 vaccine in newly diagnosed glioma. Their antigen targets remain unknown. Noted time point: week 35, safety follow-up. With topical imiquimod, each dose of the vaccine consisted of 300 ug of mutant IDH1 20-mer peptide. Libraries were prepared by immunoSEQ multiplex PCR; TCRdb keeps only in-frame clonotypes and omits some of them. The sample carries roughly 49,000 clones, 85% to 95% recorded once. The starting material was PBMCs, obtained from a glioma patient whose treatment included an IDH1 peptide vaccine. These receptors all come from a man aged 50 or older with glioma.

The chain uses TRBV4-2 and TRBJ1-1, with a possible D match to TRBD1 (5 bases). V lost 3 bases, J lost 2 bases, and 16 bases lay in between. Per germline, CDR1 LGHNA and CDR2 YNFKEQ. The CDR3 contains 16 residues. The CDR3 DNA is TGTGCCAGCAGCCACGCCTTGCGGGGGTCTAACACTGAAGCTTTCTTT. This translates into CASSHALRGSNTEAFF.

V usage is TRBV7-2 and J usage is TRBJ2-3, with 10 bases matching TRBD2. Germline V gives CDR1 SGHTA, CDR2 FQGNSA. The CDR3 length is 18 residues. V was clipped by 2 bases and J by 3 bases; unmatched bases: 11. The CDR3 spells CASSLNSPSGGGTDTQYF. The CDR3 nucleotides are TGTGCCAGCAGCTTAAACTCCCCTAGCGGGGGCGGAACAGATACGCAGTATTTT.